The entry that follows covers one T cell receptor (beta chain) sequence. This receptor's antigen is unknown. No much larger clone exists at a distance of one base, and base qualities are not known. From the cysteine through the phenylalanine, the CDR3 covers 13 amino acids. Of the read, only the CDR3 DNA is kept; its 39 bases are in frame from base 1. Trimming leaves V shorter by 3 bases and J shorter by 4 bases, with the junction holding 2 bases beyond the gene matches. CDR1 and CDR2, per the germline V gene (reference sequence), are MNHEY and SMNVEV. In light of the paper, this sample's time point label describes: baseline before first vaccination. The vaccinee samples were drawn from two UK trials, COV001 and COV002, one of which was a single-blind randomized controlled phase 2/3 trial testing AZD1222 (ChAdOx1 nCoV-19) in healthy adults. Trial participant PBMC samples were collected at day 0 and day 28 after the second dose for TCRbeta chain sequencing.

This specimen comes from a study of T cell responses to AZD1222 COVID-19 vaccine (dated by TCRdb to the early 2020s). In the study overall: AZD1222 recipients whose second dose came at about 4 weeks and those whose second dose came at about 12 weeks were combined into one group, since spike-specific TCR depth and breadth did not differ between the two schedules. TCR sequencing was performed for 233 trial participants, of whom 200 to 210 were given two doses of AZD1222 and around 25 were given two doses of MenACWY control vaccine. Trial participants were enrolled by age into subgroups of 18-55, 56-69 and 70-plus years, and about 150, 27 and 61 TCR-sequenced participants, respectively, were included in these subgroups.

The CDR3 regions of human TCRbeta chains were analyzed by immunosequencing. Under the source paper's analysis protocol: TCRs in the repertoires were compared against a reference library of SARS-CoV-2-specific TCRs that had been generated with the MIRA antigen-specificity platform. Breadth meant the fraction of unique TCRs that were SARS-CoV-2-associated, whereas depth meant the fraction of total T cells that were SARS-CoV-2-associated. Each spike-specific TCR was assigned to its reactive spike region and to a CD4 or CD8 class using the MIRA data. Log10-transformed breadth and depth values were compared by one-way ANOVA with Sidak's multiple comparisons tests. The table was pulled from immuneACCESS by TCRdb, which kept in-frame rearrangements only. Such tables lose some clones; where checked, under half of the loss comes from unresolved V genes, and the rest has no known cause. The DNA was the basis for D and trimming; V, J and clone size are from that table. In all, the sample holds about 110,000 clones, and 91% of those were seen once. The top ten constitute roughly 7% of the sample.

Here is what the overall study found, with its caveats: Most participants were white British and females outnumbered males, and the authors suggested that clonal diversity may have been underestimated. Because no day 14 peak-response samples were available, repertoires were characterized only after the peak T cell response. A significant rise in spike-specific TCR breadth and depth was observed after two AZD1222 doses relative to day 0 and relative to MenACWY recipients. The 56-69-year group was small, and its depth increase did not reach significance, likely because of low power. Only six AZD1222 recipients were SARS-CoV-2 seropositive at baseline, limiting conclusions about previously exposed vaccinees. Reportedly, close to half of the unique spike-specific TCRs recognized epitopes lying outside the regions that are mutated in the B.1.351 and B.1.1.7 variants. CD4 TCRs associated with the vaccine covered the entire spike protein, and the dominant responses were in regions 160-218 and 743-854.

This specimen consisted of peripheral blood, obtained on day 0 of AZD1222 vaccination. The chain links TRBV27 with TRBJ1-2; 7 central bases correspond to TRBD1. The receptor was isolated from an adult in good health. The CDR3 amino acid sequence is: CASSFYRGYGYTF. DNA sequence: TGTGCCAGCAGTTTTTACAGGGGCTATGGCTACACCTTC.